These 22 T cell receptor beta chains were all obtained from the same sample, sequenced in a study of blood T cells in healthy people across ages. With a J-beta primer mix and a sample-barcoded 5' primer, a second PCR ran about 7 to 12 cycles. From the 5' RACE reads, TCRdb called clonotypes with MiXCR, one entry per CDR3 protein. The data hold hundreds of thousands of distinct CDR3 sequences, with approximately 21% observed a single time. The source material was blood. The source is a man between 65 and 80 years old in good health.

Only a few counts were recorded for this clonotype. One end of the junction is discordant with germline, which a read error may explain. CDR3 coding DNA: TGTGCTAGCAGCCCCTCTCCTAGCGCCTCTCGGAATGAGCAGTTCTTC. It translates to CASSPSPSASRNEQFF. The chain links TRBV7-7 to TRBJ2-1; a possible D gene is TRBD2 (6 bases). Germline V gene lookup returns CDR1 SSHAT and CDR2 FNYEAQ (reference sequence). The CDR3 runs 16 residues.

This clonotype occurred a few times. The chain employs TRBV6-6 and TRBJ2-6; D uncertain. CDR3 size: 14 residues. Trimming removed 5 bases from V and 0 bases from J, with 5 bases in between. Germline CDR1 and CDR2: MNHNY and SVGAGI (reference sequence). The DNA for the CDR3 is TGTGCCAGCAGTAAGAGCTCTGGGGCCAACGTCCTGACTTTC. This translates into CASSKSSGANVLTF.

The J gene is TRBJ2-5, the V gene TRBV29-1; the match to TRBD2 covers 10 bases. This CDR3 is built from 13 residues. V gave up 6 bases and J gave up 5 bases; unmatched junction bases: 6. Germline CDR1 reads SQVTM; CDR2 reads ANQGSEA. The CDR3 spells CSVVGTSDETQYF. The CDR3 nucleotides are TGCAGCGTGGTGGGGACTAGCGATGAGACCCAGTACTTC.

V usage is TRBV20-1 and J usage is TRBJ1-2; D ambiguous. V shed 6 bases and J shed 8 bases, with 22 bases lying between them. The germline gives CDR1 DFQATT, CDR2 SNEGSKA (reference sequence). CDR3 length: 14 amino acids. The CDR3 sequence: CSAESIFLGRGYTF. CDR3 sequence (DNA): TGCAGTGCCGAGAGTATATTCCTAGGTCGGGGCTACACCTTC.

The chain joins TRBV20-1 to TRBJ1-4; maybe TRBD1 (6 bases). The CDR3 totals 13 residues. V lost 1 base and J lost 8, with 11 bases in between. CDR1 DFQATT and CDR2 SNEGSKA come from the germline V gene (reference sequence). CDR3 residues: CSARGGHREKLFF. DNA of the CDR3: TGCAGTGCTAGAGGGGGACACCGAGAAAAACTGTTTTTT.

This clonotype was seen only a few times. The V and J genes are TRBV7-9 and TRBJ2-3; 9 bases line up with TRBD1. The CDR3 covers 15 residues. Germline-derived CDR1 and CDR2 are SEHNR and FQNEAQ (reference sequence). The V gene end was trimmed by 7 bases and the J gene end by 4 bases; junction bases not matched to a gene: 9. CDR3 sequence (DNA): TGTGCCAGCATCACCGGGACAGGGAGATCAGATACGCAGTATTTT. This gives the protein CASITGTGRSDTQYF.

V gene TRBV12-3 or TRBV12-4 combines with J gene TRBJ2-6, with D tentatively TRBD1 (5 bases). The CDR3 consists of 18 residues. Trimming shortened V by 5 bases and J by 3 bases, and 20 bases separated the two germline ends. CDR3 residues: CASSPQTGTLGGANVLTF. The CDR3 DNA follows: TGTGCCAGCAGTCCTCAAACAGGCACCCTAGGTGGGGCCAACGTCCTGACTTTC.

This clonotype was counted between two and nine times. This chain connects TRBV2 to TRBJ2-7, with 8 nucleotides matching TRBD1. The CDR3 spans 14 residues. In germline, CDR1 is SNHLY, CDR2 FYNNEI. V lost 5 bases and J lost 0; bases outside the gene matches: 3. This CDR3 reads CASSRQGNSYEQYF. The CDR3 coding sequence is TGTGCCAGCAGTAGACAGGGGAACTCCTACGAGCAGTACTTC.

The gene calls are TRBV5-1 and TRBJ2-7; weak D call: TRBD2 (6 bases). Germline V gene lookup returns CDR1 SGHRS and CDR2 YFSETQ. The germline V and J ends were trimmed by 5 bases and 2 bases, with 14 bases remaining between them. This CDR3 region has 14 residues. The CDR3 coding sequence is TGCGCCAGCAGTCCCGGGGGTGGGGCCTACGAGCAGTACTTC. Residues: CASSPGGGAYEQYF.

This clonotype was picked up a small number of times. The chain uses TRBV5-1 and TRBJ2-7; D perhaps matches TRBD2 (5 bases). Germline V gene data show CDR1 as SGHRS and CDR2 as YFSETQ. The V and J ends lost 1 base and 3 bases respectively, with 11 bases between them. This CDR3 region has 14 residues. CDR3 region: CASSLISGNYEQYF. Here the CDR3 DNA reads TGCGCCAGCAGCTTGATCTCCGGGAACTACGAGCAGTACTTC.

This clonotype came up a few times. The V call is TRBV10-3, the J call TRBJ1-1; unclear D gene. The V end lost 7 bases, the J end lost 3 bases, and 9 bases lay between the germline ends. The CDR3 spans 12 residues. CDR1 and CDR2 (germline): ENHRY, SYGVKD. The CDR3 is CAIIPRHTEAFF. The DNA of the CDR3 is TGTGCCATCATCCCACGGCACACTGAAGCTTTCTTT.

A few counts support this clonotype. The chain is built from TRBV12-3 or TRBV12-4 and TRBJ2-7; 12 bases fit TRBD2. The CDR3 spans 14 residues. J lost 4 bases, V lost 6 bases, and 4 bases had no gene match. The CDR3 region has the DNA TGTGCCAGCAGAAGGACTAGCGGGAATTACGAGCAGTACTTC. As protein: CASRRTSGNYEQYF.

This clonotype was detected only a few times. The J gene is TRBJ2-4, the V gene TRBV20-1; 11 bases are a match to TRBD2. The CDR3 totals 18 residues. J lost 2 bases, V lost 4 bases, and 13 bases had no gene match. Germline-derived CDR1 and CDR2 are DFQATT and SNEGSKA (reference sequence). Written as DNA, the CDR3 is TGCAGTGCTATGAAGACTAGCGGGAATTCTCCAACCAAAAACATTCAGTACTTC. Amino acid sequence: CSAMKTSGNSPTKNIQYF.

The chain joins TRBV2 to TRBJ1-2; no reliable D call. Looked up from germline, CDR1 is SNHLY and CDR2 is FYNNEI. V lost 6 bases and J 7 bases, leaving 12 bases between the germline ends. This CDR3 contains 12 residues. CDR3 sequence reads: CASRDPLGGYTF. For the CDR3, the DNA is TGTGCCAGCAGGGACCCCCTGGGTGGCTACACCTTC.

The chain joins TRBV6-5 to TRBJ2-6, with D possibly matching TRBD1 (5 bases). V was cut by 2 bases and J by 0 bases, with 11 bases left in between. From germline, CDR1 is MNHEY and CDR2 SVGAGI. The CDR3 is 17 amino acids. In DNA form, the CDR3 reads TGTGCCAGCAGTTACCAGGGCTTAAGCTCTGGGGCCAACGTCCTGACTTTC. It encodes CASSYQGLSSGANVLTF.

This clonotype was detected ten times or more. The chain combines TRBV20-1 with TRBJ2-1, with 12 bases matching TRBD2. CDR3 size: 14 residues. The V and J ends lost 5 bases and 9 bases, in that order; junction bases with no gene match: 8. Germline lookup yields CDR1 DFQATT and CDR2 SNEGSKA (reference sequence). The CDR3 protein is CSAWTSGIGGEQFF. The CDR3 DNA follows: TGCAGTGCTTGGACTAGCGGGATCGGAGGTGAGCAGTTCTTC.

The CDR3 is CASSQESGSDTQYF. CDR3 nucleotide sequence: TGTGCCAGCAGCCAAGAATCGGGTTCAGATACGCAGTATTTT. V and J are TRBV4-2 and TRBJ2-3, with D uncertain. V lost 0 bases and J 4 bases, leaving 8 bases between the germline ends. The length of the CDR3 is 14 residues. Germline CDR1 LGHNA, CDR2 YNFKEQ.

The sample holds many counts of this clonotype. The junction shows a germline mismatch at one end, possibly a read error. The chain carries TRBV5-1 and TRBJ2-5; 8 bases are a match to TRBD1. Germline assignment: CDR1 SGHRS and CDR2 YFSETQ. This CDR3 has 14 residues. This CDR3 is CASSIGTGQETQYF. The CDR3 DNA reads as TGTGCCAGCAGCATAGGGACAGGCCAAGAGACCCAGTACTTC.

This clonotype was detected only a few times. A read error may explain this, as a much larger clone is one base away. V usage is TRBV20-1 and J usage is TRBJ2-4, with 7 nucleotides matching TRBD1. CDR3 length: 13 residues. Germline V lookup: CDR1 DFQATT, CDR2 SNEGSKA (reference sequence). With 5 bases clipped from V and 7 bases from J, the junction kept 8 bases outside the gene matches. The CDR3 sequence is CSAEQGLANIQYF. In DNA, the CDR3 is TGCAGTGCTGAACAGGGGCTCGCTAACATTCAGTACTTC.

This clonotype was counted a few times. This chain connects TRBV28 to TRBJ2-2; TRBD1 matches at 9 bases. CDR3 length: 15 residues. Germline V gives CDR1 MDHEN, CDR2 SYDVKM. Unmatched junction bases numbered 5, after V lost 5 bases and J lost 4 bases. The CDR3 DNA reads TGTGCCAGCAGTCAACAGGGGGCGGGCACCGGGGAGCTGTTTTTT. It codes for CASSQQGAGTGELFF. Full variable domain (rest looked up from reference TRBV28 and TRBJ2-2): DVKVTQSSRYLVKRTGEKVFLECVQDMDHENMFWYRQDPGLGLRLIYFSYDVKMKEKGDIPEGYSVSREKKERFSLILESASTNQTSMYLCASSQQGAGTGELFFGEGSRLTVL.

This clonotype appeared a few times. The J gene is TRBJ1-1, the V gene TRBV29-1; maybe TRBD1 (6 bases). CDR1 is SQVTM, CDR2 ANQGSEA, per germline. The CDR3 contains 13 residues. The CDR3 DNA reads TGCATCGGGACCTCAAGGGGGGACACTGAAGCTTTCTTT. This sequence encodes CIGTSRGDTEAFF.

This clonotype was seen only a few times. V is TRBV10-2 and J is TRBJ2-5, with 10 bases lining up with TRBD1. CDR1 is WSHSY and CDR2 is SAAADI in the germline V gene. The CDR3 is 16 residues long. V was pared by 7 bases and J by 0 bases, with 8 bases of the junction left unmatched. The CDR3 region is CASTPDRGLYQETQYF. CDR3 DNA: TGCGCCAGCACCCCCGACAGGGGGCTGTACCAAGAGACCCAGTACTTC.